This entry lists 18 T cell receptor beta chains sequenced from one sample in a study of shared clonotypes between healthy human individuals. Profiling relied on immunoSEQ multiplex PCR, and the TCRdb table lists in-frame clones only, not all of them. The data contain 450,000 to 650,000 clones, around three quarters of them singletons. Sequences were obtained from PBMCs. The receptors were gathered from a woman in her thirties or forties in good health. Some clones in this sample may be carry-over from other donors' samples.

Remarks on this clone: Other DNA sequences within the sample encode an identical CDR3. The chain uses TRBV21-1 and TRBJ2-7; TRBD1 is the table's D call, not checked against the DNA. TRBV21-1 constitutes a pseudogene. The CDR3 totals 16 residues. The DNA for the CDR3 is TGTGCCAGCAGCAAAGGGTCGGGGACAGGGGTCTACGAGCAGTACTTC. This encodes CASSKGSGTGVYEQYF.

The chain uses TRBV30 and TRBJ2-5; 9 bases match TRBD2. The CDR3 has 17 amino acids. Germline values: CDR1 GTSNPN, CDR2 SVGIG (reference sequence). Trimming at V came to 0 bases and at J to 5 bases, leaving 13 bases not matched to a gene. CDR3 loop: CAWSVWGSGSWSETQYF. CDR3 nucleotide sequence: TGTGCCTGGAGTGTATGGGGTAGCGGGAGTTGGTCGGAGACCCAGTACTTC. The full variable domain, with the rest looked up from reference TRBV30 and TRBJ2-5, is SQTIHQWPATLVQPVGSPLSLECTVEGTSNPNLYWYRQAAGRGLQLLFYSVGIGQISSEVPQNLSASRPQDRQFILSSKKLLLSDSGFYLCAWSVWGSGSWSETQYFGPGTRLLVL.

J is TRBJ2-5 and V is TRBV11-2; no reliable D call. CDR3 length: 15 amino acids. The V end was cut by 1 base, the J end by 4 bases, with 13 bases between. Per the germline V gene, CDR1 is SGHAT and CDR2 is FQNNGV. CDR3 DNA: TGTGCCAGCAGCTTAGCTCGCCATCCCCGAGAGACCCAGTACTTC. It codes for CASSLARHPRETQYF.

The chain has TRBV6-1 and TRBJ2-7, with no clear D. Germline V gene sequence: CDR1 MNHNS, CDR2 SASEGT. CDR3 length equals 15 residues. V lost 3 bases, J lost 4 bases, and 16 bases lay in between. DNA of the CDR3: TGTGCCAGCAGTGAGAGACCCCAAGGACGATACGAGCAGTACTTC. Translating gives CASSERPQGRYEQYF.

This clone was seen more than once but under ten times. V gene TRBV27 combines with J gene TRBJ2-1; perhaps TRBD2 as D (7 bases). Looked up from germline, CDR1 is MNHEY and CDR2 is SMNVEV (reference sequence). The CDR3 consists of 14 residues. V was pared by 5 bases and J by 15 bases, with 23 bases between. The CDR3 is CASSPLAEGGEGFF. CDR3 DNA sequence: TGTGCCAGCAGTCCCCTAGCGGAGGGGGGAGAGGGGTTCTTC.

Ten or more counts support this clone. The chain recombines TRBV6-1 with TRBJ2-2, with D perhaps matching TRBD1 or TRBD2 (5 bases each). Germline-derived CDR1 and CDR2 are MNHNS and SASEGT. This CDR3 has 17 residues. Trimming shortened V by 0 bases and J by 2 bases, and 13 bases separated the two germline ends. CDR3 DNA sequence: TGTGCCAGCAGTGAAGCGAGGGGCAGGTACAACACCGGGGAGCTGTTTTTT. Its protein product is CASSEARGRYNTGELFF.

The chain couples TRBV21-1 to TRBJ1-4. TRBV21-1 is reported as a pseudogene. The length of the CDR3 is 15 residues. The CDR3 protein is CASSKVSGGLGKLFF. The CDR3 region has the DNA TGTGCCAGCAGCAAAGTCTCCGGAGGGCTTGGAAAACTGTTTTTT.

This chain connects TRBV2 to TRBJ2-2; possibly TRBD1 for D (7 bases). The germline V and J ends were trimmed by 10 bases and 5 bases, with 17 bases remaining between them. In germline, CDR1 is SNHLY, CDR2 FYNNEI. This CDR3 has 14 residues. This CDR3 is CAKRAGGGTGELFF. CDR3 in DNA: TGTGCCAAGCGGGCAGGGGGTGGTACCGGGGAGCTGTTTTTT.

Turning to this clone: This may stem from a read error, because a much larger clone lies one nucleotide away. The chain links TRBV5-6 to TRBJ1-4, with D unclear. CDR3 length: 14 amino acids. V was shortened by 2 bases and J by 6 bases, with 11 bases between the two germline ends. Germline values: CDR1 SGHDT, CDR2 YYEEEE. The CDR3 reads CASSFGRDDEKLFF. The CDR3 bases are TGTGCCAGCAGCTTTGGTCGGGATGATGAAAAACTGTTTTTT.

This clone was seen ten or more times. The sample carries other DNA sequences with the same CDR3. The chain combines TRBV29-1 with TRBJ2-3; TRBD2 matches at 8 bases. The CDR3 runs to 13 residues. J was trimmed by 4 bases and V by 4 bases; bases with no gene match: 4. Germline CDR1 SQVTM, CDR2 ANQGSEA. CDR3 amino acids: CSVVRRGADTQYF. In nucleotides, the CDR3 is TGCAGCGTTGTGCGGCGGGGGGCAGATACGCAGTATTTT.

V usage is TRBV10-2 and J usage is TRBJ2-2; D gene unclear. This CDR3 region has 15 residues. CDR1 and CDR2 (germline): WSHSY, SAAADI. Trimming stripped 3 bases from V and 0 bases from J, with 8 bases between. CDR3 in amino acids: CASSDNRPNTGELFF. The CDR3, as DNA: TGCGCCAGCAGTGACAACAGACCGAACACCGGGGAGCTGTTTTTT.

A remark on this clone: The sample has other DNA sequences that encode this CDR3 too. The rearrangement joins TRBV27 to TRBJ2-7, with TRBD1 identical over 7 bases. The V and J ends lost 3 bases and 3 bases, in that order; junction bases with no gene match: 5. Germline CDR1 is MNHEY and CDR2 is SMNVEV (reference sequence). This CDR3 spans 14 amino acids. The CDR3 is CASSFRDRDYEQYF. The CDR3 bases are TGTGCCAGCAGTTTCCGCGACAGGGACTACGAGCAGTACTTC.

This chain uses TRBV28 with TRBJ1-2; D remains ambiguous. The germline V gene encodes CDR1 MDHEN and CDR2 SYDVKM. The V end was cut by 4 bases, the J end by 5 bases, with 20 bases between. There are 16 residues in the CDR3. CDR3 loop: CASSYPHLTSAYGYTF. CDR3 nucleotide sequence: TGTGCCAGCAGTTACCCCCATCTTACTAGCGCTTATGGCTACACCTTC.

The rearrangement links TRBV27 to TRBJ1-1; a weak D match, TRBD1 (5 bases). There are 17 residues in the CDR3. V lost 2 bases and J 1 base, leaving 17 bases between the germline ends. The germline CDR1 and CDR2 sequences are MNHEY and SMNVEV (reference sequence). The CDR3 DNA is TGTGCCAGCAGTTTAACCCCCCCCACAGGCCCGAACACTGAAGCTTTCTTT. Translating gives CASSLTPPTGPNTEAFF.

The rearrangement uses TRBV2 and TRBJ1-4; a weak D match, TRBD1 (5 bases). CDR3 length: 15 amino acids. V was trimmed by 6 bases and J by 7 bases, leaving 18 bases between them. Per the germline V gene, CDR1 is SNHLY and CDR2 is FYNNEI. CDR3 nucleotides: TGTGCCAGCAGAAGAACCGCAATCAGGGTTGAAAAACTGTTTTTT. Amino acid sequence: CASRRTAIRVEKLFF.

The J gene is TRBJ2-3, the V gene TRBV4-1; TRBD1 or TRBD2 may be the D gene (6 bases each). Trimming stripped 0 bases from V and 0 bases from J, with 10 bases between. Germline assignment: CDR1 MGHRA and CDR2 YSYEKL. CDR3 length equals 16 residues. DNA for the CDR3: TGCGCCAGCAGCCAAGACGGGGGCGACAGCACAGATACGCAGTATTTT. This sequence encodes CASSQDGGDSTDTQYF.

This chain connects TRBV18 to TRBJ2-7; D remains ambiguous. With 3 bases removed from V and 6 bases from J, the gap between germline ends came to 6 bases. This CDR3 has 11 residues. Germline V gene data show CDR1 as KGHSH and CDR2 as LQKENI. The CDR3 is CASSPQFEQYF. In DNA form, the CDR3 reads TGTGCCAGCTCACCCCAGTTCGAGCAGTACTTC.

This CDR3 reads CASSRGFQGNTGELFF. The CDR3 region has the DNA TGCGCCAGCAGCAGAGGGTTCCAGGGGAACACCGGGGAGCTGTTTTTT. The gene calls are TRBV5-1 and TRBJ2-2; possibly TRBD1 or TRBD2 for D (5 bases each). The CDR3 is 16 amino acids. Trimming shortened V by 4 bases and J by 1 base, and 14 bases separated the two germline ends. The germline CDR1 and CDR2 sequences are SGHRS and YFSETQ.